The rows below give T cell receptor beta chains drawn from one sample of a study of CXCR3-negative and CXCR3-positive naive CD8 T cells. TCRdb reprocessed the 5' RACE reads and reports one entry per CDR3 protein, with no DNA. Here the sample table reports 150,000 to 160,000 distinct CDR3 sequences. Sequencing was carried out using naive CXCR3+ CD8+ T cells from blood. The receptors were sampled from a human donor in good health. Some clones in this sample may be carry-over from other donors' samples. Both conserved end residues are part of each CDR3.

V	J	length	CDR3
TRBV5-6	TRBJ1-2	11	CASSLRNGYTF
TRBV7-6	TRBJ2-7	13	CASSPDPSYEQYF
TRBV29-1	TRBJ2-5	14	CSVDGADRQETQYF
TRBV12-3/TRBV12-4	TRBJ2-7	14	CASSSNRDPYEQYF
TRBV9	TRBJ2-2	14	CASSVAGNTGELFF
TRBV7-8	TRBJ2-3	15	CASRRGQVLTDTQYF
TRBV7-6	TRBJ2-7	19	CASSSNVMGPPTEGYEQYF
TRBV10-1	TRBJ2-1	16	CASSDNSGAAYNEQFF
TRBV20-1	TRBJ1-2	14	CSARDLQGSYGYTF
TRBV13	TRBJ2-1	13	CASSFRGYDEQFF
TRBV6-5	TRBJ2-1	16	CASSLFQGRPHDEQFF
TRBV5-6	TRBJ2-3	15	CASSLAGGGTDTQYF
TRBV6-2/TRBV6-3	TRBJ2-5	17	CASNSASYRAAEETQYF
TRBV20-1	TRBJ2-7	16	CSASVTSGFGTYEQYF
TRBV4-3	TRBJ2-3	17	CASSQDLGGFPTDTQYF
TRBV6-2/TRBV6-3	TRBJ2-5	15	CASSRPIQREETQYF
TRBV29-1	TRBJ2-3	13	CSARTGSTDTQYF
TRBV29-1	TRBJ2-1	15	CSVEWGDISYNEQFF
TRBV30	TRBJ1-5	13	CAWGVGSNQPQHF
TRBV7-6	TRBJ1-4	15	CASSLGGIHNEKLFF
TRBV6-6	TRBJ1-1	15	CASSSPLAPNTEAFF
TRBV9	TRBJ1-1	15	CASSGRDRAGTEAFF
TRBV7-2	TRBJ2-1	14	CASSPGGRYNEQFF